This TCR beta chain was identified during a study of blood T cell repertoires in COVID-19. The CDR3 extends over 16 amino acids. The germline V gene encodes CDR1 DFQATT and CDR2 SNEGSKA (reference sequence). The V gene end was trimmed by 6 bases and the J gene end by 0 bases; junction bases not matched to a gene: 10. Only in-frame clones appear in the TCRdb table, and some are missing; sequencing was by immunoSEQ multiplex PCR. Of 65,000 to 80,000 clones listed, approximately 91% are singletons. This clonotype was sampled from a man aged 70-80 years with active or convalescent COVID-19. The J gene is TRBJ2-2, the V gene TRBV20-1, with TRBD1 matching 7 bases. The specimen sequenced was peripheral blood. The CDR3 DNA reads TGCAGTGCCAGTCACAGGGGCGTTTCGAACACCGGGGAGCTGTTTTTT. Its protein is CSASHRGVSNTGELFF.